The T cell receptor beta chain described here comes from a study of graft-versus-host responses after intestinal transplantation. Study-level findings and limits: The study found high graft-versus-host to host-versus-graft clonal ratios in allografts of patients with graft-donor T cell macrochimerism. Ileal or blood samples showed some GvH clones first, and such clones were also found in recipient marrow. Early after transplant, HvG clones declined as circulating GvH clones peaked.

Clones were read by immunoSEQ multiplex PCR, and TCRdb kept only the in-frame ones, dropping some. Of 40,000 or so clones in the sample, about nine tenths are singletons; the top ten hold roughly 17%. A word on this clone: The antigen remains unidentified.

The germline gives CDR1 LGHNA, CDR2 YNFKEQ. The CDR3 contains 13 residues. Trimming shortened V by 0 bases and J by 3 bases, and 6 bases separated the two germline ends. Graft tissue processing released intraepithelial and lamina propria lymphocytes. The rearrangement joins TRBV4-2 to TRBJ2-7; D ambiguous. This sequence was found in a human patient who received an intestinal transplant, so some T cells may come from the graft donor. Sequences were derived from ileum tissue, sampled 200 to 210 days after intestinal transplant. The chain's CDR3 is CASSQDNSYEQYF. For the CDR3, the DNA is TGTGCCAGCAGCCAAGATAACAGCTACGAGCAGTACTTC.